This T cell receptor (beta chain) was sequenced in a study of naive and memory T cell subsets. Study-level results: Over 85% of naive TCR sequences appeared only once, unlike memory subsets. Activation and differentiation may alter RNA-based TCR counts.

Two oligonucleotides, mixed equimolar, formed the beta constant-region primer covering TRBC1 and TRBC2. TCRdb used MiXCR to reprocess the UMI-ligation and nested PCR reads, holding one entry per CDR3 protein. This table has some 150,000 distinct CDR3 sequences, approximately 17% appearing once. Germline-derived CDR1 and CDR2 are SQVTM and ANQGSEA. Trimming removed 6 bases from V and 0 bases from J; junction bases left unmatched: 6. This CDR3 has 14 residues. In this sample, this clonotype turned up many times. Its antigen remains unknown. What was sequenced was naive CD4+ T cells from blood. The source of this sequence is a human donor in good health. This chain joins TRBV29-1 and TRBJ2-3, with 7 bases aligning to TRBD1. This CDR3 reads CSVSDRPSTDTQYF. Written as DNA, the CDR3 is TGCAGCGTGTCGGACAGGCCTAGCACAGATACGCAGTATTTT.